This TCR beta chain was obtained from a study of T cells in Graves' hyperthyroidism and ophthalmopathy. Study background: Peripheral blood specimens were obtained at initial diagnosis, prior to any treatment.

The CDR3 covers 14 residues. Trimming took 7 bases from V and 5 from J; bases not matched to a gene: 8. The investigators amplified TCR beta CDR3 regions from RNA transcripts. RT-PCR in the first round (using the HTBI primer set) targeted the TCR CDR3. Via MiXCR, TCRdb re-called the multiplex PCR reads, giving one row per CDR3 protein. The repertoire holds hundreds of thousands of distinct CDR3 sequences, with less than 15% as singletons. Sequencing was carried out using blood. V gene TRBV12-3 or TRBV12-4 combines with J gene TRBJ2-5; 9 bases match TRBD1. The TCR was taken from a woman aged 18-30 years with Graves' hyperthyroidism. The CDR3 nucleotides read TGTGCCAGCAATAAACAGGGGGCAGGGGAGACCCAGTACTTC. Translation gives CASNKQGAGETQYF.